This is a list of T cell receptor beta chains from one sample in a study of blood T cell repertoires in COVID-19. TCRdb's table, derived via immunoSEQ multiplex PCR, lists solely in-frame clones and lacks some. The table lists around 230,000 clones, 86% of them singletons. The sample taken for sequencing was PBMCs or T cells enriched from blood (not recorded which). The receptors stem from a woman aged 35 to 49 with acute COVID-19. Each CDR3 is given with its conserved first and last residue. The D gene is left open where the match is weak. Rows may omit the clone size; those that give it use once, few, many or a size class.

TRBJ1-2,TRBV14,12,.,.,TGTGCCAGCAGCTCGGGAACTTATGGCTACACCTTC,CASSSGTYGYTF
TRBJ1-2,TRBV12-3/TRBV12-4,10,.,.,TGTGCCAGCAAAGGGAGGGGCTACACCTTC,CASKGRGYTF
TRBJ1-2,TRBV29-1,11,.,.,TGCAGCGTTCGAGATAACTATGGCTACACCTTC,CSVRDNYGYTF
TRBJ2-3,TRBV4-1,15,.,TRBD2,TGCGCCAGCAGTCGGACTAGCGGGGTCGCAGATACGCAGTATTTT,CASSRTSGVADTQYF
TRBJ2-5,TRBV5-4,13,once,.,TGTGCCAGCAGCTTTGGGCAGGCTCAAGCCCAGTACTTC,CASSFGQAQAQYF
TRBJ2-4,TRBV25-1,15,.,.,TGTGCCAGCAGTGATCCCGGACCGTCCGGGGACATTCAGTACTTC,CASSDPGPSGDIQYF
TRBJ2-5,TRBV5-1,15,.,TRBD2,TGCGCCAGCAGCCCTCGGACTAGTCTGGGAGAGACCCAGTACTTC,CASSPRTSLGETQYF
TRBJ1-6,TRBV2,13,.,.,TGTGCCAGCAGTGCCACAGCTAATTCACCCCTCCACTTT,CASSATANSPLHF
TRBJ2-1,TRBV7-2,19,.,TRBD2,TGTGCCAGCAGCTTAGGACTAGCGGGGGGCCCCAGCTCCTACAATGAGCAGTTCTTC,CASSLGLAGGPSSYNEQFF
TRBJ2-1,TRBV3-1/TRBV3-2,18,.,TRBD2,TGTGCCAGCAGCCAAGCGTGGGAGTTTAGCGGGTCCGACAATGAGCAGTTCTTC,CASSQAWEFSGSDNEQFF
TRBJ1-2,TRBV19,15,.,.,TGTGCCAGTAGTGTCAGCGGGGTCCCTAACTATGGCTACACCTTC,CASSVSGVPNYGYTF
TRBJ1-5,TRBV19,16,few,TRBD1,TGTGCCAGCCTCGACAGGGGGCCTTATAGCAATCAGCCCCAGCATTTT,CASLDRGPYSNQPQHF
TRBJ1-1,TRBV10-3,14,.,.,TGTGCCATCAGCGGACAGTGGGGGAACACTGAAGCTTTCTTT,CAISGQWGNTEAFF
TRBJ2-2,TRBV27,17,.,TRBD2,TGTGCCAGCAGTTTCCCCGGACTAGCGGGGGGGTTTGGGGAGCTGTTTTTT,CASSFPGLAGGFGELFF
TRBJ2-7,TRBV6-2/TRBV6-3,15,.,.,TGTGCCAGCAGTTACGGGAGTTTGGCCCACTACGAGCAGTACTTC,CASSYGSLAHYEQYF
TRBJ1-4,TRBV2,16,.,.,TGTGCCAGCAGTGAAACCCCGGGGAGATTAAATGAAAAACTGTTTTTT,CASSETPGRLNEKLFF
TRBJ2-2,TRBV7-3,13,.,.,TGTGCCAGCAGCCTAAACCGACTGGGGGAGCTGTTTTTT,CASSLNRLGELFF
TRBJ1-5,TRBV19,16,few,TRBD1,TGTGCCAGTAGTTTCCGAGGACAGGGACCAAATCAGCCCCAGCATTTT,CASSFRGQGPNQPQHF
TRBJ2-4,TRBV6-5,14,.,.,TGTGCCAGCGAGAGGACAGAAGCCAAAAACATTCAGTACTTC,CASERTEAKNIQYF
TRBJ2-1,TRBV24-1,15,once,TRBD1,TGTGCCACCAGTGATCCCCGGACAGGGGTGCATGAGCAGTTCTTC,CATSDPRTGVHEQFF
TRBJ2-5,TRBV11-2,14,.,.,TGTGCCTCAGAGGGGGGGGTTCGGGAAGAGACCCAGTACTTC,CASEGGVREETQYF
TRBJ2-7,TRBV2,14,.,TRBD2,TGTGCCAGTCCGTCTAGCGGGGACCCGGGAGAGCAGTACTTC,CASPSSGDPGEQYF
TRBJ1-1,TRBV6-5,12,.,.,TGTGCCAGCAGTAGTCCAGGCCCTCGAGCTTTCTTT,CASSSPGPRAFF
TRBJ2-2,TRBV7-2,15,.,TRBD2,TGTGCCAGCAGCCTTGGACGGGGGGGCACCGGGGAGCTGTTTTTT,CASSLGRGGTGELFF
TRBJ1-3,TRBV18,15,.,.,TGTGCCAGCTCACCGTGGGAGAACTCTGGAAACACCATATATTTT,CASSPWENSGNTIYF
TRBJ1-3,TRBV2,15,.,TRBD1,TGTGCCAGCAGTGACAGGGGGCCGATCGGAAACACCATATATTTT,CASSDRGPIGNTIYF
TRBJ2-2,TRBV6-5,16,.,TRBD1,TGTGCCAGCAGTTTAGGTCCCGGGACAGACACCGGGGAGCTGTTTTTT,CASSLGPGTDTGELFF
TRBJ2-1,TRBV27,14,once,.,TGTGCCAGCAGTCCTAGTATAATCGACAATGAGCAGTTCTTC,CASSPSIIDNEQFF
TRBJ2-7,TRBV4-3,15,once,TRBD1,TGCGCCAGCAGCCAGTCTCGCACAGGGGGCTACGAGCAGTACTTC,CASSQSRTGGYEQYF
TRBJ1-1,TRBV18,15,.,.,TGTGCCAGCTCACCTAGGAGGAGCAAGGACACTGAAGCTTTCTTT,CASSPRRSKDTEAFF
TRBJ1-2,TRBV3-1/TRBV3-2,15,.,.,TGTGCCAGCAGTGAAACGACGGGTCGTCACTATGGCTACACCTTC,CASSETTGRHYGYTF
TRBJ1-3,TRBV5-1,17,.,TRBD1,TGCGCCAGCAGCAGGACAGGGGACCTCACCTCTGGAAACACCATATATTTT,CASSRTGDLTSGNTIYF
TRBJ1-1,TRBV2,16,few,.,TGTGCCAGCAGTGAAGCCTGGTGGGGGGGGAAGACTGAAGCTTTCTTT,CASSEAWWGGKTEAFF
TRBJ2-1,TRBV11-1,16,.,TRBD1,TGTGCCAGCAGGACCGGACAGGGGGACCCTTACAATGAGCAGTTCTTC,CASRTGQGDPYNEQFF
TRBJ1-2,TRBV4-1,17,once,.,TGCGCCAGCAGCCAAGATAGGGGCGAGTTCTTAAACTATGGCTACACCTTC,CASSQDRGEFLNYGYTF
TRBJ1-1,TRBV7-9,14,.,.,TGTGCCAGCAGCTCCAAAGGGGCAAACACTGAAGCTTTCTTT,CASSSKGANTEAFF
TRBJ1-1,TRBV3-1/TRBV3-2,13,.,TRBD1,TGTGCCAGCAGCCAAAACAGGGGTACTGAAGCTTTCTTT,CASSQNRGTEAFF
TRBJ2-1,TRBV7-3,15,.,TRBD2,TGTGCCAGCAGCTTACTAGCGGTCTCCTACAATGAGCAGTTCTTC,CASSLLAVSYNEQFF
TRBJ2-1,TRBV9,18,.,TRBD2,TGTGCCAGCAGCAACCGCCCCATAACTAGCGGGGGGGCCCATGAGCAGTTCTTC,CASSNRPITSGGAHEQFF
TRBJ2-3,TRBV5-1,16,.,TRBD2,TGCGCCAGCAGCTTGGGAGGAGCGGGGACCACAGATACGCAGTATTTT,CASSLGGAGTTDTQYF
TRBJ1-1,TRBV3-1/TRBV3-2,16,.,TRBD1,TGTGCCAGCAGCCATGGGACAGGGAAATCGAACACTGAAGCTTTCTTT,CASSHGTGKSNTEAFF
TRBJ2-7,TRBV5-6,13,.,.,TGTGCCAGCAGCCCGGAGGGTCGGTACGAGCAGTACTTC,CASSPEGRYEQYF
TRBJ2-7,TRBV27,15,few,.,TGTGCCAGCAGTTTAGTAGGCGGCCATGCCTACGAGCAGTACTTC,CASSLVGGHAYEQYF
TRBJ1-1,TRBV4-1,13,.,TRBD1,TGCGCCAGCAGCCTAGGGACAGGGGCTGAAGCTTTCTTT,CASSLGTGAEAFF
TRBJ1-4,TRBV2,16,.,TRBD1,TGTGCCAGCAGTGAAACGGGGACAGGGATAAATGAAAAACTGTTTTTT,CASSETGTGINEKLFF
TRBJ1-5,TRBV5-1,15,.,TRBD1,TGCGCCAGCATCTCAGACAGGGGGAGAGATCAGCCCCAGCATTTT,CASISDRGRDQPQHF
TRBJ1-6,TRBV4-3,14,.,TRBD1,TGCGCCAGCAGGCAACAGGGGGCCAATTCACCCCTCCACTTT,CASRQQGANSPLHF
TRBJ1-6,TRBV2,16,.,.,TGTGCCAGCGGTGACCCGGACGGACGACAGAATTCACCCCTCCACTTT,CASGDPDGRQNSPLHF
TRBJ2-1,TRBV19,12,.,TRBD2,TGTGCCAGCGATGCGGGGGGCAATGAGCAGTTCTTC,CASDAGGNEQFF